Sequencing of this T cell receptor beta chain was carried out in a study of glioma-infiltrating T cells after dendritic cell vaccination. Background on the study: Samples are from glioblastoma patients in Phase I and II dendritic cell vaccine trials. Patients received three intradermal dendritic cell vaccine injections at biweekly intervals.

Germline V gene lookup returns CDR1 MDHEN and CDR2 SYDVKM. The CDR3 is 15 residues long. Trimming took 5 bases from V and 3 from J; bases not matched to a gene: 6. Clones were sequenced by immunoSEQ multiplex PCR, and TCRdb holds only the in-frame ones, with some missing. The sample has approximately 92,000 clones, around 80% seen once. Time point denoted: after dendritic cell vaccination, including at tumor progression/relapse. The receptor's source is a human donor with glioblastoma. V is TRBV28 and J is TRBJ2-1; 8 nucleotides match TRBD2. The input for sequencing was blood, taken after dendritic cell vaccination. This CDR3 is CASSPPTSDYNEQFF. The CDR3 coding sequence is TGTGCCAGCAGTCCTCCGACTAGCGACTACAATGAGCAGTTCTTC.